This record concerns one T cell receptor beta chain sequence. Its antigen is not identified. The data originate from a study of siplizumab effects on memory and regulatory T cells. Study results and caveats: Apparently key alloresponse contributors, naive T cells also seemed more diverse than memory cells. The suppressive capacity of proliferating Tregs from siplizumab cultures remained unconfirmed. Versus over 25% in controls, the mappable alloreactive CD4+ clones averaged around 68% Treg-derived with siplizumab.

The V and J ends lost 3 bases and 7 bases, in that order; junction bases with no gene match: 10. Germline V gene sequence: CDR1 LGHNT, CDR2 FRNRAP. This CDR3 comprises 16 residues. Assay used: immunoSEQ multiplex PCR; TCRdb lists only in-frame clones, some missing. This table holds under 110,000 clones, about nine tenths found once. This TCR was recovered from a human donor in good health. Material for sequencing was non-Treg CD4+ T cells sorted from blood. The chain uses TRBV12-5 and TRBJ2-2, with TRBD2 identical over 8 bases. For the CDR3, the DNA is TGTGCTAGTGGTTTTGTTAGCGGGATTCCCGGCGGGGAGCTGTTTTTT. Its translation is CASGFVSGIPGGELFF.